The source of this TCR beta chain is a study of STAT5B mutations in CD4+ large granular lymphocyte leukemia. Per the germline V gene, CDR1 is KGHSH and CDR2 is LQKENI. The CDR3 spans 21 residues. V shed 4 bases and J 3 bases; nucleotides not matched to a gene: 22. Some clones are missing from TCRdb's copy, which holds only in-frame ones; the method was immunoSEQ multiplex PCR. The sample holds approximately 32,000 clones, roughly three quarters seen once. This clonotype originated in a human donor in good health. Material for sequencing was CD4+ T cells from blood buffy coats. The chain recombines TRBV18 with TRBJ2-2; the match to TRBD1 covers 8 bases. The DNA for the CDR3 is TGTGCCAGCTCACGGGAGTCGGCAGGGGGCGCTTATATGTTGGACACCGGGGAGCTGTTTTTT. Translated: CASSRESAGGAYMLDTGELFF.